The sequence of this T cell receptor beta chain was determined in a study of T cell responses to AZD1222 COVID-19 vaccine. Study-wide results and limits: Nearly half of spike-specific TCRs reportedly target variant regions that are unmutated in the B.1.351 and B.1.1.7 variants.

On this clone itself: Antigen specificity is unknown.

Germline V gene lookup returns CDR1 SGHAT and CDR2 FQNNGV. V lost 3 bases, J lost 5 bases, and 8 bases lay in between. The CDR3 runs 14 residues. Assay: immunoSEQ multiplex PCR; the TCRdb copy retains only in-frame clones and omits some. The data show over 100,000 clones, with roughly 87% seen just once and more than 10% held by the top ten. Specimen: peripheral blood, collected on day 0 of MenACWY control vaccination. This receptor was obtained from an adult in good health. The J gene is TRBJ1-6, the V gene TRBV11-2; tentative D call: TRBD1 (6 bases). The CDR3 region has the DNA TGTGCCAGCAGCTTTTCAGGGGATAATTCACCCCTCCACTTT. This gives the protein CASSFSGDNSPLHF.